This TCR beta chain was retrieved from a study of T cell responses to AZD1222 COVID-19 vaccine. This CDR3 has 15 residues. The V gene end was trimmed by 0 bases and the J gene end by 7 bases; junction bases not matched to a gene: 2. CDR1 is SGHTA and CDR2 is FQGTGA in the germline V gene. Data came from immunoSEQ multiplex PCR; TCRdb stores just in-frame clones and leaves some out. The data show approximately 100,000 clones, with under 90% seen just once and about 4.9% held by the top ten. This receptor was taken from an adult in good health. V and J are TRBV7-3 and TRBJ1-6, with 8 bases matching TRBD1. Specimen: peripheral blood, collected on day 0 of AZD1222 vaccination. Here the CDR3 DNA reads TGTGCCAGCAGCTTAACGGGACAGGTGAATTCACCCCTCCACTTT. This codes for CASSLTGQVNSPLHF.